These T cell receptor beta chains were read from a single sample in a study of cytomegalovirus exposure and HLA in healthy donors. Method: immunoSEQ multiplex PCR; TCRdb's copy keeps in-frame clones and lacks some. The data contain around 170,000 clones, roughly 70% of them singletons. Sample: PBMCs. These receptors all come from a girl aged 5-17 years in good health and CMV-seronegative. Each CDR3 is given with its conserved first and last residue. D genes are given only for firm matches. Only some rows state a clone size, as once, few, many or a class for expanded clones.

j_gene	v_gene	abundance	d_gene	CDR3aa	CDR3nt
TRBJ2-3	TRBV13	NA	NA	CASRPSGEGQYF	TGTGCCAGCAGGCCCTCCGGGGAAGGGCAGTATTTT
TRBJ1-2	TRBV4-2	NA	TRBD1	CASSQDRTGGYGYTF	TGTGCCAGCAGCCAAGATCGGACAGGGGGCTATGGCTACACCTTC
TRBJ2-5	TRBV10-3	NA	NA	CAISGYGGETQYF	TGTGCCATCAGTGGTTACGGGGGAGAGACCCAGTACTTC
TRBJ2-2	TRBV6-1	NA	NA	CASIRGLNTGELFF	TGTGCCAGCATAAGGGGTCTGAACACCGGGGAGCTGTTTTTT
TRBJ1-1	TRBV9	NA	TRBD1	CASSVGRGLGTEAFF	TGTGCCAGCAGCGTAGGCAGGGGGCTGGGAACTGAAGCTTTCTTT
TRBJ2-1	TRBV11-2	NA	TRBD1	CASSLGTGGYNEQFF	TGTGCCAGCAGCTTAGGGACAGGGGGCTACAATGAGCAGTTCTTC
TRBJ1-2	TRBV25-1	NA	NA	CASSEYLGGRHNYGYTF	TGTGCCAGCAGTGAATATTTAGGAGGGCGCCATAACTATGGCTACACCTTC
TRBJ1-4	TRBV11-2	NA	NA	CASSLGDRLFF	TGTGCCAGCAGCTTAGGCGACAGACTGTTTTTT
TRBJ1-1	TRBV27	NA	NA	CATFSGTEAFF	TGTGCCACATTCTCAGGTACTGAAGCTTTCTTT
TRBJ2-7	TRBV19	NA	TRBD2	CASSSGGSSYEQYF	TGTGCCAGTAGTAGCGGGGGGTCCTCCTACGAGCAGTACTTC
TRBJ2-1	TRBV9	few	NA	CASSVGAGFRDEQFF	TGTGCCAGCAGCGTAGGGGCGGGGTTCCGGGATGAGCAGTTCTTC
TRBJ2-1	TRBV7-9	NA	TRBD1	CASSWDRAVEQFF	TGTGCCAGCAGCTGGGACAGGGCCGTTGAGCAGTTCTTC
TRBJ1-5	TRBV6-5	few	NA	CASRRTVPINQPQHF	TGTGCCAGCAGGAGGACAGTCCCAATCAATCAGCCCCAGCATTTT
TRBJ2-6	TRBV6-1	many	NA	CASSEGWAGANVLTF	TGTGCCAGCAGTGAGGGCTGGGCTGGGGCCAACGTCCTGACTTTC
TRBJ2-7	TRBV6-1	once	NA	CASSERGSRQFSYEQYF	TGTGCCAGCAGTGAAAGGGGGAGCCGACAATTCTCCTACGAGCAGTACTTC
TRBJ1-5	TRBV7-9	few	NA	CASSFGSNQPQHF	TGTGCCAGCAGCTTCGGGAGCAATCAGCCCCAGCATTTT
TRBJ2-5	TRBV5-5	NA	TRBD2	CASSPGGTQYF	TGTGCCAGCAGCCCGGGGGGGACCCAGTACTTC
TRBJ1-5	TRBV2	NA	NA	CASSERESQPQHF	TGTGCCAGCAGTGAACGGGAGAGTCAGCCCCAGCATTTT
TRBJ2-3	TRBV27	NA	TRBD2	CASSLAGVDTDTQYF	TGTGCCAGCAGTTTAGCGGGGGTCGACACAGATACGCAGTATTTT
TRBJ2-3	TRBV7-9	few	NA	CASSWEGATDTQYF	TGTGCCAGCAGCTGGGAAGGGGCCACAGATACGCAGTATTTT
TRBJ1-1	TRBV21-1	NA	NA	CASSSKTPADTEAFF	TGTGCCAGCAGCTCGAAGACCCCCGCGGACACTGAAGCTTTCTTT
TRBJ2-2	TRBV9	once	NA	CASTGYTGELFF	TGTGCCAGCACAGGGTACACCGGGGAGCTGTTTTTT
TRBJ2-1	TRBV6-4	NA	TRBD2	CASSLLGGSSYNEQFF	TGTGCCAGCAGCCTCCTCGGGGGGAGCTCTTACAATGAGCAGTTCTTC
TRBJ2-3	TRBV9	NA	NA	CASSVYRDRNTQYF	TGTGCCAGCAGCGTTTACAGGGATCGGAATACGCAGTATTTT
TRBJ2-1	TRBV9	few	TRBD2	CASSAQIAGGLVYNEQFF	TGTGCCAGCAGCGCACAGATAGCGGGGGGGCTTGTCTACAATGAGCAGTTCTTC
TRBJ2-7	TRBV28	NA	TRBD2	CASSFSGTSYEQYF	TGTGCCAGCAGTTTTAGCGGGACCTCCTACGAGCAGTACTTC
TRBJ2-2	TRBV27	few	NA	CASSFGGPRTGELFF	TGTGCCAGCAGTTTCGGGGGGCCCCGAACCGGGGAGCTGTTTTTT
TRBJ1-1	TRBV29-1	NA	TRBD1	CSVETGKDTEAFF	TGCAGCGTAGAGACAGGGAAGGACACTGAAGCTTTCTTT
TRBJ2-2	TRBV5-1	NA	NA	CASSLYESPNTGELFF	TGCGCCAGCAGCCTATACGAGTCCCCGAACACCGGGGAGCTGTTTTTT
TRBJ1-2	TRBV18	NA	NA	CASSPLQLDYGYTF	TGTGCCAGCTCACCATTACAGTTAGACTATGGCTACACCTTC
TRBJ2-1	TRBV29-1	NA	NA	CSVESTRHNEQFF	TGCAGCGTTGAATCAACCAGGCACAATGAGCAGTTCTTC
TRBJ2-7	TRBV2	NA	TRBD1	CASRQGQEMAYEQYF	TGTGCCAGCAGACAAGGACAGGAGATGGCCTACGAGCAGTACTTC
TRBJ1-4	TRBV11-2	NA	NA	CASSSLGGRTNEKLFF	TGTGCCAGCAGCTCGTTGGGGGGGAGAACTAATGAAAAACTGTTTTTT
TRBJ2-1	TRBV11-2	NA	NA	CASSPGHNEQFF	TGTGCCAGCAGTCCTGGGCACAATGAGCAGTTCTTC
TRBJ1-5	TRBV28	NA	NA	CASSLGVWGNQPQHF	TGTGCCAGCAGTTTGGGCGTGTGGGGCAATCAGCCCCAGCATTTT
TRBJ1-5	TRBV6-1	NA	NA	CASRADSSNQPQHF	TGTGCCAGCAGGGCTGACAGTAGCAATCAGCCCCAGCATTTT
TRBJ1-1	TRBV6-5	NA	NA	CASSYPGQKAFF	TGTGCCAGCAGTTACCCTGGACAGAAAGCTTTCTTT
TRBJ2-7	TRBV27	NA	NA	CASSSIGSSCEQYF	TGTGCCAGCAGTTCTATCGGGAGCTCCTGCGAGCAGTACTTC
TRBJ2-1	TRBV7-2	few	NA	CASSLEFRDWSSYNEQFF	TGTGCCAGCAGCTTAGAGTTCAGGGATTGGAGCTCCTACAATGAGCAGTTCTTC
TRBJ2-7	TRBV5-1	NA	NA	CASSLGTTGLYEQYF	TGCGCCAGCAGCTTGGGTACGACAGGACTCTACGAGCAGTACTTC
TRBJ1-3	TRBV15	once	NA	CATSRDPEDGNTIYF	TGTGCCACCAGCAGAGATCCGGAGGATGGTAACACCATATATTTT
TRBJ1-6	TRBV2	NA	TRBD1	CASSQQGGGFDPLHF	TGTGCCAGCAGCCAACAGGGGGGTGGTTTCGATCCCCTCCACTTT
TRBJ2-3	TRBV6-1	few	NA	CASSEAMAAGIDTQYF	TGTGCCAGCAGTGAAGCGATGGCGGCAGGGATAGATACGCAGTATTTT
TRBJ1-1	TRBV6-6	NA	NA	CASQRGRLNTEAFF	TGTGCCAGTCAGCGGGGACGGCTGAACACTGAAGCTTTCTTT
TRBJ1-5	TRBV30	NA	NA	CAWKVPGLREFEPQHF	TGTGCCTGGAAAGTCCCCGGGCTCAGGGAATTCGAGCCCCAGCATTTT